This TCR beta chain is drawn from a study of OX40 agonist ivuxolimab in advanced cancers. On the study more broadly: Cohort: more than 75% men, mean age around 60, aged about 23 to 79. In three patients, partial responses were observed, one with hepatocellular carcinoma and two with cutaneous melanoma.

V lost 7 bases and J lost 3, with 12 bases in between. CDR1 is SGHTA and CDR2 is FQGNSA in the germline V gene. CDR3 length: 14 residues. TCRdb's copy holds only in-frame clones and misses some; the assay was immunoSEQ multiplex PCR. The data contain under 95,000 clones, roughly nine tenths of them singletons. This TCR came from an adult with an advanced solid tumor such as melanoma, head and neck, liver or kidney cancer. This specimen was CD4+ or CD8+ T cells sorted from blood, taken in a trial of the OX40 agonist ivuxolimab. This rearrangement joins TRBV7-2 to TRBJ2-2; D assignment may be TRBD1 or TRBD2 (5 bases each). The CDR3: CASTSGTYTGELFF. The CDR3 coding sequence is TGTGCCAGCACCTCGGGGACCTACACCGGGGAGCTGTTTTTT. The full variable domain, completed using reference TRBV7-2 and TRBJ2-2, is GAGVSQSPSNKVTEKGKDVELRCDPISGHTALYWYRQSLGQGLEFLIYFQGNSAPDKSGLPSDRFSAERTGGSVSTLTIQRTQQEDSAVYLCASTSGTYTGELFFGEGSRLTVL.